Listed below are T cell receptor beta chains from one sample, sequenced in a study of beta chain features in type 1 diabetes. Assay used: immunoSEQ multiplex PCR; TCRdb lists only in-frame clones, some missing. Of some 240,000 clones listed, about a sixth were seen once; the top ten hold less than 0.09%. Sequencing was carried out using naive CD4+ T cells from blood. Receptors were obtained from a man aged 25 to 40 with type 1 diabetes. CDR3s include the opening cysteine and the closing phenylalanine or tryptophan. D genes are given only for firm matches. Part of the rows lack a size; the others show once, few, many or a class for expanded clones.

j_call	v_call	cdr3_length	d_call	clone_size	cdr3_nt	cdr3_aa
TRBJ2-6	TRBV5-1	15	.	.	TGCGCCAGCAGCTTACAGGGTGCTGGGGCCAACGTCCTGACTTTC	CASSLQGAGANVLTF
TRBJ2-1	TRBV10-2	15	.	.	TGCGCCAGCAGCGACCGGGATACCTCCTACAATGAGCAGTTCTTC	CASSDRDTSYNEQFF
TRBJ2-5	TRBV29-1	14	TRBD1	.	TGCAGCGTTGAGGGACAGGGGGCTGAAGAGACCCAGTACTTC	CSVEGQGAEETQYF
TRBJ2-2	TRBV4-1	17	TRBD1	.	TGCGCCAGCAGCCAGCCCCAGGGGGTCGCGAACACCGGGGAGCTGTTTTTT	CASSQPQGVANTGELFF
TRBJ2-3	TRBV7-9	16	.	few	TGTGCCAGCAGCTTAGTGGTCTCCCGGGCAGCAGATACGCAGTATTTT	CASSLVVSRAADTQYF
TRBJ1-4	TRBV7-9	14	.	few	TGTGCCAGCAGCCAGGGACCGTTGAATGAAAAACTGTTTTTT	CASSQGPLNEKLFF
TRBJ2-1	TRBV27	15	.	once	TGTGCCAGCAGTTCCCCGGGGGCCTTAGGCGATGAGCAGTTCTTC	CASSSPGALGDEQFF
TRBJ2-5	TRBV7-2	13	.	.	TGTGCCAGCAGCTTTGGTATGCAAGAGACCCAGTACTTC	CASSFGMQETQYF
TRBJ2-1	TRBV6-6	15	TRBD2	few	TGTGCCAGCAATCTAGGACTAGTGGGAGACAATGAGCAGTTCTTC	CASNLGLVGDNEQFF
TRBJ1-5	TRBV30	13	TRBD1	.	TGTGCCTGGAGTATGGACAGGGATCAGCCCCAGCATTTT	CAWSMDRDQPQHF
TRBJ1-1	TRBV25-1	14	.	few	TGTGCCAGCAGTGAACAGGGCGGCAACACTGAAGCTTTCTTT	CASSEQGGNTEAFF
TRBJ1-1	TRBV29-1	13	.	.	TGCAGCGTTGAGAGAGGAATGAACACTGAAGCTTTCTTT	CSVERGMNTEAFF
TRBJ2-3	TRBV7-2	15	.	.	TGTGCCAGCAGCTTAAAGAGGGCGATGACAGATACGCAGTATTTT	CASSLKRAMTDTQYF
TRBJ2-6	TRBV4-1	15	.	.	TGCGCCAGCAGCCAGCAGATAACTGGGGCCAACGTCCTGACTTTC	CASSQQITGANVLTF
TRBJ2-3	TRBV29-1	14	TRBD1	.	TGCAGCGCCTGTCTCAGGGGGAACACAGATACGCAGTATTTT	CSACLRGNTDTQYF
TRBJ2-3	TRBV29-1	16	TRBD1	.	TGCAGCGTCGGAGGTCCGGGACAGGATTTTGCAGATACGCAGTATTTT	CSVGGPGQDFADTQYF
TRBJ2-1	TRBV4-2	16	TRBD1	.	TGTGCCAGCAGCTCACAGGGGGCTATGTCCTACAATGAGCAGTTCTTC	CASSSQGAMSYNEQFF
TRBJ2-2	TRBV4-2	15	.	.	TGTGCCAGCAGCCAAGATCCAGCTGGAGTCGGGGAGCTGTTTTTT	CASSQDPAGVGELFF
TRBJ2-1	TRBV29-1	11	.	.	TGCAGGGCGACGATGTACAATGAGCAGTTCTTC	CRATMYNEQFF
TRBJ2-1	TRBV29-1	8	.	many	TGCAGCGACCAGGGAGAGTTCTTC	CSDQGEFF